The clone carrying this T cell receptor (beta chain) has a handful of counts. Its antigen is unknown. The data originate from a study of PD-1 blockade in classical Hodgkin lymphoma. Turning to the study itself: Patients were dosed intravenously with nivolumab at 3 mg/kg every 2 weeks.

All the patients suffered relapse after autologous stem cell transplantation, and brentuximab vedotin exposure differed. Complete response, partial response or progressive disease constituted the best response categories observed. Study-wide results and caveats: Before treatment, TCR diversity in newly diagnosed patients was reportedly lower than in healthy donors.

CDR1 and CDR2 from the germline V gene are SNHLY and FYNNEI. Trimming stripped 6 bases from V and 1 base from J, with 7 bases between. This CDR3 spans 13 amino acids. Method: immunoSEQ multiplex PCR; TCRdb's copy keeps in-frame clones and lacks some. Of about 11,000 clones listed, about 68% are singletons. Sequencing used peripheral blood mononuclear cells (PBMCs), obtained at baseline. This receptor was identified in a human donor with classical Hodgkin lymphoma. The chain carries TRBV2 and TRBJ1-5; D is undetermined. DNA for the CDR3: TGTGCCAGCAGGGGTGGGAGCAATCAGCCCCAGCATTTT. It translates to CASRGGSNQPQHF. The entire variable domain, with the rest obtained from reference TRBV2 and TRBJ1-5, is as follows: EPEVTQTPSHQVTQMGQEVILRCVPISNHLYFYWYRQILGQKVEFLVSFYNNEISEKSEIFDDQFSVERPDGSNFTLKIRSTKLEDSAMYFCASRGGSNQPQHFGDGTRLSIL.